Below are 21 T cell receptor beta chains sequenced from a single sample in a study of cytomegalovirus exposure and HLA in healthy donors. PCR used 60 Vbeta primers and 13 Jbeta primers. TCRdb's table, derived via immunoSEQ multiplex PCR, lists solely in-frame clones and lacks some. The sample has over 100,000 clones. The specimen was PBMCs. These receptor sequences come from a woman in her thirties or forties in good health and CMV-seropositive.

The rearrangement uses TRBV6-6 and TRBJ2-7, with a weak D call TRBD2 (5 bases). This CDR3 contains 15 residues. Germline CDR1 reads MNHNY; CDR2 reads SVGAGI (reference sequence). Trimming removed 7 bases from V and 3 bases from J, with 19 bases in between. Here the CDR3 reads CASTQTTNPFYEQYF. In DNA, the CDR3 is TGTGCCAGCACCCAAACGACTAATCCCTTCTACGAGCAGTACTTC.

The chain uses TRBV6-5 and TRBJ2-5; 9 positions agree with TRBD1. This CDR3 is built from 14 residues. CDR1 is MNHEY, CDR2 SVGAGI, per germline. Germline trimming cut 5 bases from V and 7 bases from J; bases unmatched to any gene: 8. CDR3 amino acids: CASSDDRGTGTQYF. The CDR3 bases are TGTGCCAGCAGTGACGACAGGGGGACGGGGACCCAGTACTTC.

J is TRBJ2-2 and V is TRBV6-4, with TRBD2 matching 7 bases. V was clipped by 4 bases and J by 3 bases; unmatched bases: 8. The germline V gene has CDR1 MRHNA and CDR2 SNTAGT. The CDR3 is 16 residues long. Written as DNA, the CDR3 is TGTGCCAGCAGTGCAGGTCTAGCGGAACACACCGGGGAGCTGTTTTTT. It is translated as CASSAGLAEHTGELFF.

CDR3: CSGLRQADNEQYF. CDR3 DNA: TGCAGCGGTCTTAGACAGGCAGACAACGAGCAGTACTTC. The chain has TRBV29-1 and TRBJ2-5; possibly TRBD1 for D (6 bases). The end of the DNA fits TRBJ2-7 better, so the J call may be wrong. In germline, CDR1 is SQVTM, CDR2 ANQGSEA. This CDR3 has 13 residues.

The genes are TRBV7-2 and TRBJ2-5; D is undetermined. Germline loops: CDR1 SGHTA, CDR2 FQGNSA. The CDR3 runs 14 residues. The germline V and J ends were trimmed by 1 base and 5 bases, with 11 bases remaining between them. For the CDR3, the DNA is TGTGCCAGCAGCTTAGTTGCCCAGAGGGAGACCCAGTACTTC. It translates to CASSLVAQRETQYF.

V gene TRBV28 combines with J gene TRBJ1-4, with unresolved D. Germline loops: CDR1 MDHEN, CDR2 SYDVKM. The CDR3 runs to 14 residues. Trimming removed 4 bases from V and 13 bases from J, with 19 bases in between. The CDR3 is CASSSAAGRVLLFF. CDR3 in DNA: TGTGCCAGCAGTTCAGCTGCCGGTCGGGTATTACTGTTTTTT.

The chain joins TRBV20-1 to TRBJ1-1, with 8 bases aligning to TRBD1. The V gene end was trimmed by 6 bases and the J gene end by 5 bases; junction bases not matched to a gene: 2. The CDR3 sequence is 11 residues long. Germline CDR1 and CDR2: DFQATT and SNEGSKA (reference sequence). The CDR3 region has the DNA TGCAGTGCCACAGGGGGTACTGAAGCTTTCTTT. Translated: CSATGGTEAFF.

The gene calls are TRBV6-6 and TRBJ1-1, with TRBD1 matching 7 bases. CDR1 and CDR2 from the germline V gene are MNHNY and SVGAGI (reference sequence). The CDR3 has 16 residues. The trim removed 5 bases at V and 1 base at J, leaving 10 bases unmatched. CDR3 region: CASSPLRQGSNTEAFF. CDR3 in DNA: TGTGCCAGCAGTCCGCTGCGACAGGGTTCGAACACTGAAGCTTTCTTT.

As regards this clone: One end of the junction fails to match germline, which may point to a read error. The sample contains more than one DNA sequence encoding this CDR3. CDR3 in DNA: TGCGCCAGCAGTGGGACAGGGGGCTATCAGCCCCAGCATTTT. This gives the protein CASSGTGGYQPQHF. The chain couples TRBV6-1 to TRBJ1-5, with TRBD1 matching over 12 bases. Germline values: CDR1 MNHNS, CDR2 SASEGT. This CDR3 region has 14 residues.

The CDR3 sequence is CASRPLAGVANEQFF. CDR3 nucleotides: TGTGCCAGCAGACCCTTAGCGGGAGTGGCGAATGAGCAGTTCTTC. The V call is TRBV6-5, the J call TRBJ2-1, with 9 bases lining up with TRBD2. Per germline, CDR1 MNHEY and CDR2 SVGAGI. Trimming at V came to 6 bases and at J to 7 bases, leaving 10 bases not matched to a gene. The CDR3 runs 15 residues.

This chain joins TRBV7-9 and TRBJ1-5; 11 bases are a match to TRBD1. This CDR3 comprises 16 residues. In germline, CDR1 is SEHNR, CDR2 FQNEAQ (reference sequence). V was pared by 4 bases and J by 7 bases, with 9 bases of the junction left unmatched. The CDR3 loop is CASSSQDRGRRQPQHF. For the CDR3, the DNA is TGTGCCAGCAGCTCCCAGGACAGGGGGCGCCGGCAGCCCCAGCATTTT.

The rearrangement uses TRBV27 and TRBJ2-2; 11 nucleotides align to TRBD1. CDR1 and CDR2 from the germline V gene are MNHEY and SMNVEV (reference sequence). Germline trimming cut 4 bases from V and 4 bases from J; bases unmatched to any gene: 14. The CDR3 extends over 19 amino acids. CDR3 amino acids: CASSYWRTGGQKFTGELFF. CDR3 coding DNA: TGTGCCAGCAGTTATTGGAGGACAGGGGGCCAAAAATTCACCGGGGAGCTGTTTTTT.

The chain couples TRBV30 to TRBJ1-3; weak D call: TRBD1 (5 bases). This CDR3 is 15 amino acids long. Germline values: CDR1 GTSNPN, CDR2 SVGIG (reference sequence). The V end was cut by 7 bases, the J end by 2 bases, with 18 bases between. CDR3 DNA: TGTGCCTTCGACATCGGGGGGAGAACTGGAAACACCATATATTTT. Amino acid sequence: CAFDIGGRTGNTIYF.

The J gene is TRBJ2-3, the V gene TRBV5-1, with D maybe TRBD2 (7 bases). The CDR3 is 15 amino acids. The germline V gene encodes CDR1 SGHRS and CDR2 YFSETQ. V was trimmed by 7 bases and J by 0 bases, leaving 15 bases between them. This CDR3 reads CASFHREGSTDTQYF. For the CDR3, the DNA is TGCGCCAGCTTCCACAGGGAGGGTAGCACAGATACGCAGTATTTT.

This sequence joins TRBV19 and TRBJ2-2; possible D gene TRBD2, 6 bases. The CDR3 consists of 15 residues. Trimming cost V 4 bases and J 1 base, with 10 bases left between them. The germline CDR1 and CDR2 sequences are LNHDA and SQIVND (reference sequence). CDR3 sequence (DNA): TGTGCCAGTAGTAGGCCGGGAGTGAACACCGGGGAGCTGTTTTTT. Translating gives CASSRPGVNTGELFF. The full variable domain, with the rest looked up from reference TRBV19 and TRBJ2-2, is DGGITQSPKYLFRKEGQNVTLSCEQNLNHDAMYWYRQDPGQGLRLIYYSQIVNDFQKGDIAEGYSVSREKKESFPLTVTSAQKNPTAFYLCASSRPGVNTGELFFGEGSRLTVL.

The V call is TRBV19, the J call TRBJ2-7; possibly TRBD1 for D (5 bases). Germline values: CDR1 LNHDA, CDR2 SQIVND (reference sequence). V was clipped by 3 bases and J by 0 bases, with 9 bases between them. This CDR3 has 14 amino acids. CDR3 bases: TGTGCCAGTAGTATTTGGGGCAGCTCCTACGAGCAGTACTTC. Protein sequence: CASSIWGSSYEQYF. The entire variable domain, with the rest obtained from reference TRBV19 and TRBJ2-7, is as follows: DGGITQSPKYLFRKEGQNVTLSCEQNLNHDAMYWYRQDPGQGLRLIYYSQIVNDFQKGDIAEGYSVSREKKESFPLTVTSAQKNPTAFYLCASSIWGSSYEQYFGPGTRLTVT.

The chain has TRBV19 and TRBJ1-5, with D possibly being TRBD1 (5 bases). Looked up from germline, CDR1 is LNHDA and CDR2 is SQIVND (reference sequence). The CDR3 has 16 amino acids. V gave up 4 bases and J gave up 2 bases, with 15 bases separating them. CDR3 region: CASSKGVHMGNQPQHF. DNA of the CDR3: TGTGCCAGTAGTAAAGGGGTGCATATGGGCAATCAGCCCCAGCATTTT.

The chain recombines TRBV9 with TRBJ2-3; TRBD2 is a possible D gene (5 bases). The ends were cut back, 5 bases at V and 2 bases at J, with 15 bases in the middle. CDR3 size: 15 residues. Germline loops: CDR1 SGDLS, CDR2 YYNGEE. The CDR3 here is CASSRGSELTDTQYF. The CDR3 nucleotides read TGTGCCAGCAGTCGGGGTAGCGAACTCACAGATACGCAGTATTTT.

This chain connects TRBV19 to TRBJ2-3; 8 bases fit TRBD2. The V gene's germline CDR1 is LNHDA and CDR2 SQIVND (reference sequence). The J segment lost 0 bases and the V segment lost 6 bases, leaving 5 bases of the junction unmatched. The CDR3 has 15 amino acids. CDR3 region: CASRLLAASTDTQYF. The CDR3 DNA reads as TGTGCCAGTAGACTACTAGCGGCTAGCACAGATACGCAGTATTTT.

This sequence joins TRBV19 and TRBJ1-3; 8 bases align to TRBD1. V lost 5 bases to trimming and J lost 0 bases; unmatched junction nucleotides: 6. Germline V gives CDR1 LNHDA, CDR2 SQIVND (reference sequence). The CDR3 is 16 amino acids. The CDR3 DNA reads as TGTGCCAGTAGTCTGGGACAGGCGTCCTCTGGAAACACCATATATTTT. Its protein is CASSLGQASSGNTIYF.

The rearrangement links TRBV7-6 to TRBJ2-3, with TRBD2 matching over 8 bases. The J segment lost 2 bases and the V segment lost 1 base, leaving 5 bases of the junction unmatched. This CDR3 comprises 16 residues. Germline V lookup: CDR1 SGHVS, CDR2 FNYEAQ. The CDR3 nucleotides are TGTGCCAGCAGCTTAGGGGCGGGAGGAAACACAGATACGCAGTATTTT. Residues: CASSLGAGGNTDTQYF.